These 19 T cell receptor beta chains came from one sample sequenced in a study of technical replicates of blood from several donors. Clones were sequenced by immunoSEQ multiplex PCR, and TCRdb holds only the in-frame ones, with some missing. The table lists some 71,000 clones, approximately 96% of them singletons. Sequencing was done on a sample of T cells isolated from PBMCs. The receptors were sampled from a human donor in good health.

The V gene is TRBV7-6, the J gene TRBJ2-3; D perhaps matches TRBD1 (6 bases). Trimming took 5 bases from V and 0 from J, leaving 12 bases between them. The CDR3 runs to 15 residues. The germline CDR1 and CDR2 sequences are SGHVS and FNYEAQ. The CDR3 is CASSLIGGSTDTQYF. In DNA form, the CDR3 reads TGTGCCAGCAGCCTAATAGGGGGTAGCACAGATACGCAGTATTTT.

The CDR3 DNA reads as TGCGCCAGCAGCTCAACCCCGGACTCGGGGAGGGGCGAGCAGTACTTC. This encodes CASSSTPDSGRGEQYF. This chain links TRBV5-1 with TRBJ2-7; 7 bases agree with TRBD2. The length of the CDR3 is 16 residues. The ends lost 3 bases at V and 6 bases at J; junction bases unmatched: 15. CDR1 and CDR2 (germline): SGHRS, YFSETQ.

The chain is built from TRBV7-6 and TRBJ1-1, with 7 bases matching TRBD1. CDR3 size: 15 residues. V lost 5 bases and J lost 1; bases outside the gene matches: 7. CDR1 and CDR2 from the germline V gene are SGHVS and FNYEAQ. This CDR3 is CASSASTGRNTEAFF. CDR3 DNA: TGTGCCAGCAGCGCCTCGACAGGGCGGAACACTGAAGCTTTCTTT.

This CDR3 is CASTGRTREETQYF. CDR3 DNA sequence: TGTGCCAGCACCGGGAGGACCAGAGAAGAGACCCAGTACTTC. This chain connects TRBV2 to TRBJ2-5, with 7 bases identical to TRBD2. The CDR3 is made up of 14 amino acids. Trimming at V came to 7 bases and at J to 3 bases, leaving 8 bases not matched to a gene. Germline loops: CDR1 SNHLY, CDR2 FYNNEI.

The chain uses TRBV5-8 and TRBJ1-4, with TRBD1 matching 7 bases. The ends lost 0 bases at V and 7 bases at J; junction bases unmatched: 6. Germline V CDR1 and CDR2: SGHTS, YDEGEE. The CDR3 loop spans 15 amino acids. The CDR3 here is CASSLAGTEGEKLFF. CDR3 coding DNA: TGTGCCAGCAGCTTGGCTGGGACAGAAGGTGAAAAACTGTTTTTT.

This sequence joins TRBV19 and TRBJ2-7; TRBD1 agrees at 7 bases. This CDR3 region has 13 residues. Germline CDR1 is LNHDA and CDR2 is SQIVND (reference sequence). Trimming removed 1 base from V and 8 bases from J; junction bases left unmatched: 5. The CDR3 protein is CASSIGNRGKQYF. The CDR3 DNA is TGTGCCAGTAGTATAGGGAACAGGGGTAAGCAGTACTTC.

The chain employs TRBV5-1 and TRBJ2-7; weak D call: TRBD1 (6 bases). Per germline, CDR1 SGHRS and CDR2 YFSETQ. V lost 0 bases to trimming and J lost 3 bases, with 10 bases between them. The CDR3 has 14 residues. The CDR3: CASSLDRANYEQYF. The DNA for the CDR3 is TGCGCCAGCAGCTTGGACAGGGCGAACTACGAGCAGTACTTC.

The chain employs TRBV6-5 and TRBJ2-3, with D perhaps matching TRBD1 (6 bases). The V end lost 6 bases, the J end lost 6 bases, and 10 bases lay between the germline ends. CDR3 length: 12 amino acids. Germline V CDR1 and CDR2: MNHEY, SVGAGI. As DNA, the CDR3 is TGTGCCAGCAGCCACAGGGCCGATACGCAGTATTTT. Residues: CASSHRADTQYF.

CDR3 in DNA: TGTGCCAGCAGCCAAGAAGAGACAGGGGCCACTGAAGCTTTCTTT. Translation: CASSQEETGATEAFF. The rearrangement links TRBV4-2 to TRBJ1-1; 8 positions agree with TRBD1. Trimming at V came to 0 bases and at J to 4 bases, leaving 4 bases not matched to a gene. CDR3 length: 15 amino acids. Germline assignment: CDR1 LGHNA and CDR2 YNFKEQ.

The rearrangement uses TRBV6-5 and TRBJ1-5; 12 bases fit TRBD1. The germline CDR1 and CDR2 sequences are MNHEY and SVGAGI. This CDR3 spans 15 amino acids. J lost 7 bases, V lost 5 bases, and 6 bases had no gene match. This CDR3 reads CASSRGQGAFQPQHF. For the CDR3, the DNA is TGTGCCAGCAGTCGGGGACAGGGGGCTTTCCAGCCCCAGCATTTT.

This chain connects TRBV6-1 to TRBJ2-3; 14 bases map to TRBD2. The CDR3 contains 15 residues. With 5 bases clipped from V and 7 bases from J, the junction kept 5 bases outside the gene matches. Germline V gene sequence: CDR1 MNHNS, CDR2 SASEGT. The CDR3 reads CASSWTSGGRNTQYF. CDR3 sequence (DNA): TGTGCCAGCAGTTGGACTAGCGGGGGGCGGAATACGCAGTATTTT.

The J gene is TRBJ2-5, the V gene TRBV13, with D maybe TRBD1 (5 bases). The CDR3 is 15 amino acids. The V and J ends lost 1 base and 10 bases respectively, with 19 bases between them. CDR1 and CDR2 from the germline V gene are PRHDT and FYEKMQ (reference sequence). The CDR3 is CASSLVSGSAGLQYF. In nucleotides, the CDR3 is TGTGCCAGCAGCTTAGTATCCGGTTCGGCAGGGCTCCAGTACTTC.

The DNA for the CDR3 is TGTGCCAGCAGTCCTGCCTACCCTAGCGGAACCTACAATGAGCAGTTCTTC. Translated: CASSPAYPSGTYNEQFF. The chain combines TRBV28 with TRBJ2-1, with 7 bases that match TRBD2. The V gene end was trimmed by 5 bases and the J gene end by 2 bases; junction bases not matched to a gene: 12. The germline V gene encodes CDR1 MDHEN and CDR2 SYDVKM. This CDR3 spans 17 amino acids.

The chain has TRBV5-1 and TRBJ2-7, with no clear D. Trimming removed 0 bases from V and 3 bases from J, with 10 bases in between. Germline assignment: CDR1 SGHRS and CDR2 YFSETQ. The CDR3 is 14 amino acids. The CDR3 is CASSLASRVYEQYF. Here the CDR3 DNA reads TGCGCCAGCAGCTTGGCCTCTCGGGTCTACGAGCAGTACTTC.

The rearrangement joins TRBV29-1 to TRBJ2-3; the match to TRBD2 covers 8 bases. After removal of 8 bases from V and 4 bases from J, the junction contained 17 bases not matched to a gene. The V gene's germline CDR1 is SQVTM and CDR2 ANQGSEA. The CDR3 is 16 residues long. CDR3 amino acids: CSTSRGISGMADTQYF. CDR3 bases: TGCAGCACCTCAAGGGGAATTAGCGGGATGGCAGATACGCAGTATTTT.

This clone was seen once. The CDR3 DNA sequence: TGTGCCAGCAGACCCTCGGCGCGGACTGAAGCTTTCTTT. It yields the protein CASRPSARTEAFF. The chain combines TRBV11-2 with TRBJ1-1, with D unresolved. The CDR3 spans 13 residues. From germline, CDR1 is SGHAT and CDR2 FQNNGV. Deletions cut 6 bases from V and 5 bases from J, with 13 bases between. The whole variable domain, filled in from reference TRBV11-2 and TRBJ1-1, reads EAGVAQSPRYKIIEKRQSVAFWCNPISGHATLYWYQQILGQGPKLLIQFQNNGVVDDSQLPKDRFSAERLKGVDSTLKIQPAKLEDSAVYLCASRPSARTEAFFGQGTRLTVV.

J is TRBJ2-2 and V is TRBV11-3; 7 bases agree with TRBD2. This CDR3 region has 17 residues. Germline V gene data show CDR1 as SGHNT and CDR2 as YENEEA. Unmatched junction bases numbered 10, after V lost 3 bases and J lost 3 bases. The CDR3: CASSFPSGGGYTGELFF. The CDR3 bases are TGTGCCAGCAGCTTTCCCTCGGGCGGGGGATACACCGGGGAGCTGTTTTTT.

The chain carries TRBV5-1 and TRBJ2-1; 8 bases line up with TRBD1. Germline V lookup: CDR1 SGHRS, CDR2 YFSETQ. The J segment lost 5 bases and the V segment lost 5 bases, leaving 9 bases of the junction unmatched. The CDR3 totals 15 residues. The CDR3 DNA follows: TGCGCCAGCAGTTTATCGGGACAGGCTAACAATGAGCAGTTCTTC. Translating gives CASSLSGQANNEQFF.

The V gene is TRBV23-1, the J gene TRBJ1-1; D call uncertain. TRBV23-1 is classed as an ORF, of uncertain function. CDR3 length: 15 amino acids. V lost 0 bases and J 5 bases, leaving 13 bases between the germline ends. In DNA, the CDR3 is TGCGCCAGCAGTCAATCTATAGGCGCGGGGACTGAAGCTTTCTTT. It codes for CASSQSIGAGTEAFF.